This record concerns one T cell receptor beta chain sequence. Antigen unknown. The junction shows a germline mismatch at one end, possibly a read error. This entry belongs to a study of post-analysis software for immune sequencing data. Per the germline V gene, CDR1 is MNHNS and CDR2 is SASEGT. The CDR3 totals 15 residues. General study results and limits: In multiple sclerosis, normalized Chao1 diversity was significantly below that of controls. Four to six TRBV segments appeared more often in patients than in controls, and TRBV5-6, TRBV5-1 and TRBV20-1 were among these. Strong same-batch co-clustering of samples appeared with F measure clustering.

TCR beta cDNA libraries had unique molecular identifiers. When 1 to 10 million T cells were used, they gave hundreds of thousands of cDNA molecules. TCRdb re-analysed the PCR reads in MiXCR, keeping a single row per CDR3 protein. The data contain some 260,000 distinct CDR3 sequences, 36% of them singletons. This sequence was found in a girl aged 10 to 17 with multiple sclerosis. The chain combines TRBV6-1 with TRBJ2-1; D may correspond to TRBD1 or TRBD2 (7 bases each). Specimen: blood. CDR3 in amino acids: CASEGGTVNYNEQFF. The DNA for the CDR3 is TGTGCCAGCGAGGGGGGGACAGTCAACTACAACGAGCAGTTCTTC.